This record covers a single T cell receptor (beta chain). As handled by the study authors: Amplification with reference gene primers provided the estimates of nucleated cell counts. Only in-frame clones appear in the TCRdb table, and some are missing; sequencing was by immunoSEQ multiplex PCR. The DNA was the basis for D and trimming; V, J and clone size are from that table. The data show fewer than 85,000 clones, about 85% seen once. The CDR3 spans 16 residues. Germline assignment: CDR1 SGHVS and CDR2 FNYEAQ. Trimming cost V 1 base and J 5 bases, with 17 bases left between them. This sample is drawn from a study of blood T cell repertoires in COVID-19. The wider study: Material from acute and convalescent COVID-19 was sourced from the United States, Italy and Spain. Sample material is recorded as cDNA or gDNA derived from T cells, B-cell-depleted T cells, or PBMCs.

The rearrangement links TRBV7-6 to TRBJ1-1, with D perhaps matching TRBD1 (6 bases). The sample was peripheral blood. The sequence came from a human donor in a cohort sampled during active COVID-19. The CDR3 nucleotides are TGTGCCAGCAGCTTAGGTCTCGCTGGGGGCTGGACTGAAGCTTTCTTT. Translating gives CASSLGLAGGWTEAFF.